This T cell receptor (beta chain) stems from a study of blood T cell repertoires in COVID-19. Study as a whole: Samples of COVID-19 (acute and convalescent) were obtained from the United States, Italy and Spain.

The CDR3 covers 15 residues. Trimming at V came to 6 bases and at J to 7 bases, leaving 10 bases not matched to a gene. The germline gives CDR1 MNHEY, CDR2 SVGAGI. Authors' data handling: Cell counts per sample came from amplifying reference gene primers. Clones were sequenced by immunoSEQ multiplex PCR, and TCRdb holds only the in-frame ones, with some missing. For V, J and clone size, that table is used; D and trimming come from the DNA. Found here are about 100,000 clones, about 89% of them singletons; the top ten hold roughly 1.9%. This TCR came from a man in his forties or fifties with active COVID-19. The sequenced sample was peripheral blood. V gene TRBV6-5 combines with J gene TRBJ1-5; 9 nucleotides align to TRBD1. CDR3: CASSADRGESQPQHF. The CDR3 coding sequence is TGTGCCAGCAGCGCCGACAGGGGGGAGAGCCAGCCCCAGCATTTT.